The present T cell receptor beta chain was sequenced within a study of shared clonotypes between healthy human individuals. As for the study in general: Each donor's CD8 memory used one plate, CD8 naive two, each CD4 subset three.

Germline CDR1 WNHNN, CDR2 SYGVQD (reference sequence). Trimming pared 0 bases from V and 6 bases from J, leaving 15 bases between. This CDR3 has 15 amino acids. This clone appeared a single time. Replicate PCRs for sorted subsets used roughly 200 ng DNA; this equaled 30,000 to 35,000 T cell genomes. Authors' processing steps: Filtering differed for immunoSEQ, which gave only junction sequences without quality scores. TCRdb keeps only in-frame clones here, not all; method: immunoSEQ multiplex PCR. V and J calls and clone size are given by that table; D and trimming were obtained from the DNA. The sample contains roughly 1 million clones, about 70% of which appear only once. CD45RA-negative memory and CD45RA+ naive subsets were split from the CD4+ cells.

This sequence joins TRBV10-1 and TRBJ2-7; D may correspond to TRBD1 or TRBD2 (5 bases each). The clonotype comes from a man between 18 and 29 years old in good health. The sample was memory CD4+ T cells sorted from blood. Subset described: CD45RA-negative fraction. The CDR3 DNA follows: TGCGCCAGCAGTGAGTCTACGGTACAGAGGGGCGAGCAGTACTTC. Translated: CASSESTVQRGEQYF.